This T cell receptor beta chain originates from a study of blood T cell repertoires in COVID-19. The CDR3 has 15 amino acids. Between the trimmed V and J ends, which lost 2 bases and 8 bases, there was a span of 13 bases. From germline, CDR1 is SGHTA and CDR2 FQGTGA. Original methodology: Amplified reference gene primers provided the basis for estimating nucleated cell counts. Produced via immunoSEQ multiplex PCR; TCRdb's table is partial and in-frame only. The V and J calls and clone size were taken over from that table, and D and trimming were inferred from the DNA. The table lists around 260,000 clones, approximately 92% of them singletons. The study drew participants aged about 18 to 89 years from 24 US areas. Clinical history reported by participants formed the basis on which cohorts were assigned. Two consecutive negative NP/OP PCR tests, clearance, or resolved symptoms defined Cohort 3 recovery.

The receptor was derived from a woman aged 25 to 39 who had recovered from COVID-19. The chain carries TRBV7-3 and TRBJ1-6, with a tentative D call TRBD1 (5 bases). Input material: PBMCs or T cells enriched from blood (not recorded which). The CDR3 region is CASSLQGTIDSPLHF. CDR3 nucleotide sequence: TGTGCCAGCAGCTTACAGGGTACGATTGATTCACCCCTCCACTTT.